The following is a TCR beta chain sequence with its context. Its antigen is still unknown. The junction departs from germline at one end; a sequencing error may be responsible. The data derive from a study of T cell responses to AZD1222 COVID-19 vaccine. This table comes from immunoSEQ multiplex PCR, and its TCRdb copy is limited to in-frame clones, with some not included. The data show roughly 120,000 clones, roughly 93% seen once. CDR1 and CDR2 (germline): LNHDA, SQIVND (reference sequence). The CDR3 is made up of 15 amino acids. Findings and caveats of the study: The study found Spike-specific TCR breadth and depth rose after two AZD1222 doses. Baseline antibody screening turned up just a handful of seropositive AZD1222 recipients.

The chain combines TRBV19 with TRBJ1-5; 12 bases are shared with TRBD1. This sequence originates from an adult in good health. The starting material was peripheral blood, obtained on day 0 of AZD1222 vaccination. This CDR3 is CASSTGTGGNQPQHF. The CDR3 bases are TGTGCCAGTAGTACCGGGACAGGGGGCAACCAGCCCCAGCATTTT.